This TCR beta chain originates from a study of tumor-infiltrating lymphocytes in primary liver carcinoma. In the study overall: Men as well as women, aged 30 to 69 years, made up the patients.

V was trimmed by 4 bases and J by 9 bases, leaving 19 bases between them. Germline V lookup: CDR1 SNHLY, CDR2 FYNNEI. This CDR3 has 15 residues. Bulk tissue was left unsorted, and RNA and DNA were co-extracted from approximately 20-30 mg of it. Sampling of every tumor involved five separate regions. These included the tumor centre. A constant-region primer primed TCR beta cDNA synthesis from around 500 ng of total RNA. Researchers made the TCR beta libraries by running three nested multiplex PCR rounds with slightly modified ARM-PCR. Investigators reported that the first two PCR rounds, at 10 cycles each, used TRBV1-TRBV30 forward primers with a C-beta reverse primer. Via MiXCR, TCRdb re-called the multiplex PCR reads, giving one row per CDR3 protein. The data hold approximately 53,000 distinct CDR3 sequences, with about 77% observed a single time.

This clonotype was obtained from a middle-aged man with primary liver carcinoma and hepatitis B virus infection. Sequencing was done on a sample of liver tumor tissue from sampling region 5. Sample subset: tumor region T5, tumor centre. This rearrangement joins TRBV2 to TRBJ1-5; TRBD1 might be the D (5 bases). The CDR3 DNA is TGTGCCAGCAGTGGAGGGTCGGGTCGGGGCCTGCCCCAGCATTTT. Residues: CASSGGSGRGLPQHF.